The following is a T cell receptor (beta chain) sequence with its context. Its antigen is not identified. The data originate from a study of cytomegalovirus exposure and HLA in healthy donors. With 60 Vbeta and 13 Jbeta primers, the PCR was carried out. Some clones are missing from TCRdb's copy, which holds only in-frame ones; the method was immunoSEQ multiplex PCR. The sample contains over 130,000 clones, around 90% of which appear only once. Study-level findings and limits: Rare TCR sequences dominated, though some public TCRs recurred in many donors. Most of the CMV-associated TCR beta chains (in a later analysis) appeared to be HLA-restricted.

This clonotype was obtained from a woman aged 40 to 55 in good health and CMV-seronegative. The sample comprised PBMCs.

CDR3 sequence reads: CASSPGGRLTQNIQYF. The CDR3 nucleotides read TGTGCCAGCAGCCCCGGGGGTCGACTGACCCAAAACATTCAGTACTTC. The chain employs TRBV5-4 and TRBJ2-4, with a weak D call TRBD2 (6 bases). CDR3 length: 16 residues. Per germline, CDR1 SGHNT and CDR2 YYREEE (reference sequence). V lost 4 bases and J lost 5, with 19 bases in between.